This T cell receptor (beta chain) is drawn from a study of radiotherapy plus CTLA-4 blockade in lung cancer. Study-wide findings and caveats: Among blood TCR repertoires after radiotherapy plus ipilimumab, tumor-derived clones expanded.

Sequenced by immunoSEQ multiplex PCR; TCRdb stores in-frame clones only, minus some. Of about 98,000 clones listed, 82% are singletons. As to this clone: Its specificity is not known.

Germline assignment: CDR1 LNHDA and CDR2 SQIVND (reference sequence). V was pared by 9 bases and J by 0 bases, with 9 bases between. CDR3 length: 13 residues. The specimen was peripheral blood, collected from a patient treated with radiotherapy plus ipilimumab. The receptor's source is a human donor with non-small cell lung cancer who had a partial response to radiotherapy plus ipilimumab. The J gene is TRBJ1-5, the V gene TRBV19; D call uncertain. The CDR3 nucleotides read TGTGCCAGCACAGAGTATAGCAATCAGCCCCAGCATTTT. Its translation is CASTEYSNQPQHF.